This T cell receptor (beta chain) was sequenced in a study of T cell responses to AZD1222 COVID-19 vaccine. About the study: Pooled together were second doses at about 4 or about 12 weeks. Findings and caveats of the study: Nearly half of spike-specific TCRs reportedly target variant regions that are unmutated in the B.1.351 and B.1.1.7 variants. Donor demographics were predominantly white British with a female majority; clonal diversity may be underestimated. Two AZD1222 administrations were followed by greater Spike-specific TCR breadth and depth.

The protocol was immunoSEQ multiplex PCR, while the TCRdb copy is restricted to in-frame clones and leaves out a portion. The sample lists about 120,000 clones, roughly 86% occurring once. A note on this clone: Its antigen is unidentified.

This clonotype was sampled from an adult in good health. Here the sequenced sample was peripheral blood, taken on day 0 of AZD1222 vaccination.

Written as DNA, the CDR3 is TGTGCCAGCTCACAGGGCAGGAACACTGAAGCTTTCTTT. It yields the protein CASSQGRNTEAFF. V and J are TRBV18 and TRBJ1-1, with D uncertain. CDR3 size: 13 residues. Per the germline V gene, CDR1 is KGHSH and CDR2 is LQKENI. With 4 bases removed from V and 1 base from J, the gap between germline ends came to 7 bases.